There are many counts of the clone carrying this T cell receptor (beta chain). Its antigen is not known. The sample originates from a study of prognosis after radiotherapy for stage I lung cancer. Study-level information: Roughly 5 patients had oligometastatic NSCLC after their primary tumor was surgically resected, and about 13 patients had newly diagnosed primary stage I lung tumors.

The TCR beta CDR3 region was amplified from genomic DNA, with two rounds of multiplex PCR being used for the amplification. Primers were specific to each TRBV and TRBJ gene in first-round PCR. As the PCR entered its second round, universal primers were used. TCRdb processed the multiplex PCR reads anew with MiXCR; each CDR3 protein has one entry. Counted here are around 20,000 distinct CDR3 sequences, 40% to 50% occurring once; the ten biggest clones make up 39%. General study findings and limits: The number of unique TCR clones went down after stereotactic body radiation therapy, with a median of roughly 9,300 versus 7,200.

Trimming cost V 0 bases and J 0 bases, with 5 bases left between them. The germline CDR1 and CDR2 sequences are MNHNY and SVGAGI (reference sequence). The CDR3 consists of 15 residues. V and J are TRBV6-6 and TRBJ2-2; D unclear. Sequenced material: PBMCs, taken before or after stereotactic body radiation therapy (not recorded which). The origin of this receptor is a donor over 45 with non-small cell lung cancer. Written as DNA, the CDR3 is TGTGCCAGCAGTTACTCGACTTCGAACACCGGGGAGCTGTTTTTT. This sequence encodes CASSYSTSNTGELFF.